This T cell receptor beta chain was sequenced in a study of blood T cell repertoires in COVID-19. With 4 bases clipped from V and 9 bases from J, the junction kept 8 bases outside the gene matches. CDR1 is SGHTA, CDR2 FQGTGA, per germline. CDR3 size: 15 residues. Using immunoSEQ multiplex PCR, the repertoire was profiled, and TCRdb retains in-frame clones only, with some absent. The table lists roughly 140,000 clones, 84% of them singletons. The receptor was isolated from a woman aged 80 or over in a cohort sampled during active or convalescent COVID-19. The sequencing input was peripheral blood. The V call is TRBV7-3, the J call TRBJ1-6; TRBD1 agrees at 8 bases. This CDR3 reads CASSSRQGMGSPLHF. DNA for the CDR3: TGTGCCAGCAGCTCTCGACAGGGGATGGGTTCACCCCTCCACTTT.